This T cell receptor (beta chain) was captured in a study of long-term antiretroviral therapy in people with HIV. Researchers ran immunoSEQ v3.0 at survey level. Data came from immunoSEQ multiplex PCR; TCRdb stores just in-frame clones and leaves some out. The table lists 20,000 to 25,000 clones, around 87% of them singletons. The V segment lost 4 bases and the J segment 3 bases; nucleotides outside the gene matches: 6. CDR3 length: 14 residues. The germline V gene has CDR1 SGHDT and CDR2 YYEEEE. J is TRBJ1-2 and V is TRBV5-6, with 7 bases aligning to TRBD1. The receptor was derived from a woman aged 25 to 39 with HIV. The source material was unsorted PBMCs, sampled 1.9 years after starting antiretroviral therapy. The CDR3 DNA sequence: TGTGCCAGCAGCCGACTAGACAGGGACTATGGCTACACCTTC. This translates into CASSRLDRDYGYTF.